The next 25 T cell receptor beta chains were all read from a single sample in a study of CD8 T cells in ankylosing spondylitis. The study's findings and limits: Typical of ankylosing spondylitis blood, it appeared, was a TCR beta motif of eight highly homologous variants.

These receptors have no known antigen. A single record per CDR3 protein comes from TCRdb applying MiXCR to the 5' RACE reads. The top ten hold roughly 14% of the sample, which has a few hundred thousand distinct CDR3 sequences, under 8.5% seen once. The sample comprised blood, either unsorted or a sorted T cell fraction (not recorded which). The receptors here all came from a male donor with ankylosing spondylitis.

This clonotype came up a few times. The chain combines TRBV11-2 with TRBJ2-7; D gene unclear. Germline V gene data show CDR1 as SGHAT and CDR2 as FQNNGV. The CDR3 is 14 amino acids. Trimming removed 3 bases from V and 6 bases from J, with 15 bases in between. The CDR3 bases are TGTGCCAGCAGCTTGGAACTGGGCGTAAGCGAGCAGTACTTC. Its protein product is CASSLELGVSEQYF.

There are many counts of this clonotype. The chain couples TRBV7-3 to TRBJ2-1; D gene uncertain. Looked up from germline, CDR1 is SGHTA and CDR2 is FQGTGA. V lost 1 base to trimming and J lost 10 bases, with 11 bases between them. The CDR3 contains 13 residues. The chain's CDR3 is CASSLIGRPEQFF. The CDR3 bases are TGTGCCAGCAGCTTAATCGGTCGTCCCGAGCAGTTCTTC. The full variable domain, rest sourced from reference TRBV7-3 and TRBJ2-1, is GAGVSQTPSNKVTEKGKYVELRCDPISGHTALYWYRQSLGQGPEFLIYFQGTGAADDSGLPNDRFFAVRPEGSVSTLKIQRTERGDSAVYLCASSLIGRPEQFFGPGTRLTVL.

This clonotype was seen a handful of times. V is TRBV5-1 and J is TRBJ2-3; D is perhaps TRBD1 (6 bases). CDR1 and CDR2 from the germline V gene are SGHRS and YFSETQ. This CDR3 has 15 amino acids. V was shortened by 4 bases and J by 2 bases, with 14 bases between the two germline ends. CDR3 DNA: TGCGCCAGCAGCGGAACAGGGAAAATCACAGATACGCAGTATTTT. Translation gives CASSGTGKITDTQYF.

This chain connects TRBV5-1 to TRBJ2-7; D gene ambiguous. Per the germline V gene, CDR1 is SGHRS and CDR2 is YFSETQ. The CDR3 extends over 13 amino acids. V lost 2 bases, J lost 6 bases, and 12 bases lay in between. CDR3 region: CASSFDLNSEQYF. CDR3 nucleotides: TGCGCCAGCAGCTTCGATCTTAATAGCGAGCAGTACTTC.

This clonotype turned up a few times. The rearrangement links TRBV12-3 or TRBV12-4 to TRBJ1-5, with D possibly being TRBD1 (5 bases). This CDR3 is built from 15 residues. V lost 4 bases and J 5 bases, leaving 15 bases between the germline ends. The CDR3 is CASSSRDGGDQPQHF. CDR3 sequence (DNA): TGTGCCAGCAGTTCGCGGGACGGGGGTGATCAGCCCCAGCATTTT.

This clonotype has just a few counts. This chain uses TRBV5-1 with TRBJ2-7, with TRBD2 matching 10 bases. The CDR3 is made up of 14 amino acids. Germline values: CDR1 SGHRS, CDR2 YFSETQ. V was pared by 4 bases and J by 2 bases, with 3 bases of the junction left unmatched. The CDR3 DNA reads TGCGCCAGCAGCGGACTAGCGGACCCCTACGAGCAGTACTTC. This encodes CASSGLADPYEQYF.

This clonotype was recorded at least ten times. The chain has TRBV7-2 and TRBJ2-3, with a possible D match to TRBD2 (6 bases). Deletions cut 5 bases from V and 4 bases from J, with 16 bases between. Germline CDR1 SGHTA, CDR2 FQGNSA. CDR3 length equals 15 residues. CDR3 protein: CASSPGLLRPDTQYF. CDR3 coding DNA: TGTGCCAGCAGCCCGGGACTCCTTCGCCCAGATACGCAGTATTTT.

Many counts were recorded for this clonotype. This sequence joins TRBV5-1 and TRBJ1-4; tentatively, D is TRBD1 (5 bases). Germline values: CDR1 SGHRS, CDR2 YFSETQ. The CDR3 spans 15 residues. The germline V and J ends were trimmed by 0 bases and 8 bases, with 14 bases remaining between them. The CDR3 DNA reads TGCGCCAGCAGCTTGGAGGGCAGGGTCGGAGAAAAACTGTTTTTT. Amino acids: CASSLEGRVGEKLFF.

This clonotype was recorded many times. The CDR3, as DNA: TGTGCCAGCAGCCTGACCGGGACAGGGGATTACGAGCAGTACTTC. It yields the protein CASSLTGTGDYEQYF. The genes are TRBV12-3 or TRBV12-4 and TRBJ2-7; 10 nucleotides match TRBD1. Germline trimming cut 6 bases from V and 4 bases from J; bases unmatched to any gene: 9. The CDR3 runs 15 residues.

This clonotype has more than one count but fewer than ten. The chain carries TRBV20-1 and TRBJ2-7; D unclear. Germline CDR1 is DFQATT and CDR2 is SNEGSKA (reference sequence). The CDR3 consists of 12 residues. V dropped 3 bases and J dropped 3 bases, with 9 bases sitting between them. The CDR3 spells CSASNRNYEQYF. CDR3 sequence (DNA): TGCAGTGCTAGCAACCGGAACTACGAGCAGTACTTC.

This clonotype has only a few counts. The chain is built from TRBV6-1 and TRBJ2-3; the D gene could be TRBD1 or TRBD2 (6 bases each). Trimming cost V 5 bases and J 1 base, with 13 bases left between them. The germline V gene encodes CDR1 MNHNS and CDR2 SASEGT. The CDR3 is made up of 15 amino acids. CDR3 amino acids: CASSRGEIGTDTQYF. CDR3 nucleotide sequence: TGTGCCAGCAGTAGGGGGGAGATCGGCACAGATACGCAGTATTTT.

This clonotype was counted at least ten times. This sequence joins TRBV10-1 and TRBJ2-1, with 13 bases identical to TRBD2. Losses at the gene ends were 0 bases for V and 10 bases for J; bases not matched to a gene: 9. The CDR3 spans 17 residues. In germline, CDR1 is WNHNN, CDR2 SYGVQD (reference sequence). The CDR3: CASSESGRTSGGKEQFF. Written as DNA, the CDR3 is TGCGCCAGCAGTGAGTCGGGTCGGACTAGCGGGGGCAAGGAGCAGTTCTTC.

This sequence joins TRBV29-1 and TRBJ2-1, with no clear D. The CDR3 consists of 14 residues. With 4 bases removed from V and 6 bases from J, the gap between germline ends came to 16 bases. CDR1 and CDR2 (germline): SQVTM, ANQGSEA. In nucleotides, the CDR3 is TGCAGCGTTGTCGACTCACTTTGGGGCAATGAGCAGTTCTTC. This codes for CSVVDSLWGNEQFF.

The V call is TRBV5-1, the J call TRBJ2-3; no definite D call. The CDR3 runs 15 residues. Germline values: CDR1 SGHRS, CDR2 YFSETQ. The V end lost 0 bases, the J end lost 1 base, and 9 bases lay between the germline ends. CDR3 sequence (DNA): TGCGCCAGCAGCTTGGAAGCATACGGCACAGATACGCAGTATTTT. This encodes CASSLEAYGTDTQYF. Supplemented by reference TRBV5-1 and TRBJ2-3, the full variable domain reads KAGVTQTPRYLIKTRGQQVTLSCSPISGHRSVSWYQQTPGQGLQFLFEYFSETQRNKGNFPGRFSGRQFSNSRSEMNVSTLELGDSALYLCASSLEAYGTDTQYFGPGTRLTVL.

This clonotype turned up a few times. The V call is TRBV5-5, the J call TRBJ2-7; tentatively, D is TRBD1 or TRBD2 (5 bases each). Per germline, CDR1 SGHKS and CDR2 YYEKEE (reference sequence). Trimming shortened V by 4 bases and J by 8 bases, and 10 bases separated the two germline ends. The CDR3 sequence is 11 residues long. The DNA of the CDR3 is TGTGCCAGCAGCCCCGGGACCCAGCAGTACTTC. Protein: CASSPGTQQYF.

This clonotype occurred a few times. The V call is TRBV2, the J call TRBJ2-3, with TRBD2 matching over 14 bases. The CDR3 totals 19 residues. CDR1 SNHLY and CDR2 FYNNEI come from the germline V gene. The V gene end was trimmed by 9 bases and the J gene end by 0 bases; junction bases not matched to a gene: 14. The CDR3 region is CARRGGPGTSGGSTDTQYF. The CDR3 bases are TGTGCCAGGCGGGGAGGGCCCGGGACTAGCGGGGGAAGCACAGATACGCAGTATTTT.

This clonotype was observed a few times. The chain joins TRBV11-2 to TRBJ1-3, with TRBD1 identical over 9 bases. Unmatched junction bases numbered 11, after V lost 2 bases and J lost 0 bases. Germline assignment: CDR1 SGHAT and CDR2 FQNNGV. This CDR3 spans 19 amino acids. DNA for the CDR3: TGTGCCAGCAGCTTACAAATGGTTGGGACAGGGTTCTCTGGAAACACCATATATTTT. Translating it yields CASSLQMVGTGFSGNTIYF.

In this sample, this clonotype turned up a few times. This sequence joins TRBV7-8 and TRBJ2-1; D is possibly TRBD2 (6 bases). This CDR3 has 15 residues. Germline V gene data show CDR1 as SGHVS and CDR2 as FQNEAQ. The V gene lost 2 bases and the J gene lost 7 bases, with 15 bases spanning the gap. CDR3 loop: CASSLNRVAANEQFF. CDR3 nucleotides: TGTGCCAGCAGCTTAAATAGGGTAGCGGCGAATGAGCAGTTCTTC.

The rearrangement links TRBV20-1 to TRBJ1-1; TRBD1 agrees at 7 bases. From germline, CDR1 is DFQATT and CDR2 SNEGSKA (reference sequence). The CDR3 is 15 amino acids. After removal of 0 bases from V and 0 bases from J, the junction contained 4 bases not matched to a gene. Here the CDR3 reads CSARDYRGLNTEAFF. CDR3 DNA sequence: TGCAGTGCTAGAGACTACAGGGGTTTGAACACTGAAGCTTTCTTT.

The table lists this clonotype with a few counts. The rearrangement uses TRBV27 and TRBJ2-7, with TRBD1 identical over 9 bases. The CDR3 runs 11 residues. Germline loops: CDR1 MNHEY, CDR2 SMNVEV (reference sequence). V lost 9 bases, J lost 5 bases, and 2 bases stayed unmatched. The chain's CDR3 is CARTGGNEQYF. Here the CDR3 DNA reads TGTGCCAGGACAGGGGGAAACGAGCAGTACTTC.

This sequence joins TRBV7-9 and TRBJ2-7, with a tentative D call TRBD2 (6 bases). Germline assignment: CDR1 SEHNR and CDR2 FQNEAQ (reference sequence). CDR3 size: 14 residues. With 5 bases removed from V and 2 bases from J, the gap between germline ends came to 13 bases. CDR3: CASSRLSGAYEQYF. The CDR3 DNA reads as TGTGCCAGCAGCCGCCTTTCGGGGGCCTACGAGCAGTACTTC.

This rearrangement joins TRBV5-1 to TRBJ2-3, with D maybe TRBD2 (5 bases). With 0 bases removed from V and 5 bases from J, the gap between germline ends came to 16 bases. Germline-derived CDR1 and CDR2 are SGHRS and YFSETQ. The CDR3 has 16 amino acids. CDR3 region: CASSLAYELVLDTQYF. The CDR3 DNA reads TGCGCCAGCAGCTTGGCCTATGAACTAGTTCTAGATACGCAGTATTTT.

This clonotype was counted many times. V usage is TRBV9 and J usage is TRBJ2-7; D possibly corresponds to TRBD1 (6 bases). Germline CDR1 is SGDLS and CDR2 is YYNGEE. The ends were cut back, 2 bases at V and 0 bases at J, with 9 bases in the middle. This CDR3 contains 14 residues. CDR3: CASSVSGHSYEQYF. The CDR3 nucleotides are TGTGCCAGCAGCGTGTCGGGACACTCCTACGAGCAGTACTTC.

This clonotype was detected once. The gene calls are TRBV6-2 or TRBV6-3 and TRBJ1-1; D possibly corresponds to TRBD1 (6 bases). The V end was cut by 7 bases, the J end by 4 bases, with 13 bases between. The CDR3 is made up of 13 amino acids. Germline assignment: CDR1 MNHEY and CDR2 SVGEGT. The CDR3 sequence: CASIDRLFTEAFF. The CDR3, as DNA: TGTGCCAGCATAGACAGGTTATTCACTGAAGCTTTCTTT.

By share of the sample, this clonotype is medium-sized. The chain combines TRBV28 with TRBJ1-5; weak D call: TRBD1 (5 bases). V was trimmed by 2 bases and J by 4 bases, leaving 18 bases between them. This CDR3 comprises 17 residues. Germline V gene data show CDR1 as MDHEN and CDR2 as SYDVKM. The CDR3: CASSLRLEGSANQPQHF. CDR3 nucleotides: TGTGCCAGCAGTTTAAGGCTCGAGGGGTCAGCGAATCAGCCCCAGCATTTT.